This T cell receptor beta chain was observed in a study of graft-versus-host responses after intestinal transplantation (dated by TCRdb to about 2021). Concerning the study at large: Recipients received multivisceral, liver-intestinal, or isolated intestinal transplants. After intestinal transplantation, graft-versus-host and host-versus-graft alloreactive T cell clones were followed in the graft, circulation and bone marrow using bulk TCR-beta CDR3 sequencing. Every recipient was given anti-thymocyte globulin induction, then maintenance tacrolimus and steroids for roughly 3 years. The cohort enrolled around 23 intestinal transplant recipients including one retransplant, and a few patients lacking pretransplant specimens were excluded. Rather than being sequenced by the commercial service, samples from a few later patients were sequenced in-house on an Illumina MiSeq and processed with MiXCR. A peak of at least 4% donor T cells among recipient peripheral blood mononuclear cells was the definition used for donor T cell macrochimerism. Alloreactive clones were identified by sequencing pre-transplant mixed lymphocyte reaction products and comparing them with unstimulated pre-transplant donor and recipient T cells.

Results and caveats for the whole study, not just this receptor: In the allografts of patients with donor T cell macrochimerism, GvH to HvG T cell clonal ratios were high. GvH clones were detected in recipient bone marrow, and some of these GvH clones were observed earlier in ileal mucosa or blood, consistent with an intestinal mucosal origin. The relatively low number and heterogeneity of intestinal transplant patients limited the conclusions. Peak levels of circulating GvH clones were associated with declines in HvG clones early after transplant.

The receptor library was made with the immunoSEQ multiplex PCR assay. For most patients, genomic DNA was isolated using the Qiagen DNeasy Blood and Tissue Kit and was shipped frozen to Adaptive Biotechnologies for TCR sequencing. High-throughput TCR-beta CDR3 sequencing of genomic DNA from most patients was performed by Adaptive Biotechnologies. Per the authors' processing: TCR sequencing data were retrieved from Adaptive's ImmunoSEQ software for 15 to 20 patients, whereas a few other patients were processed with MiXCR and VDJtools. To correct CD4 versus CD8 sorting errors, any sequence found in both subsets at a frequency ratio below 5:1 was removed. CDR3 nucleotide sequences shared by donor and recipient were removed because the origin of these sequences could not be assigned. To count as alloreactive, a clone needed at least 2-fold expansion over unstimulated cells and a minimum CFSE-low frequency of 0.002% (template counts) or 0.001% (read counts). A clone was considered mappable if detected in the sequenced pre-transplant spleen, lymph node, or MLR CFSE-low populations of the donor or recipient. The cumulative frequency of alloreactive clones was calculated as a percentage of all sequences, weighted by copy number. The table was pulled from immuneACCESS by TCRdb, which kept in-frame rearrangements only. Such tables lose some clones; where checked, under half of the loss comes from unresolved V genes, and the rest has no known cause. V and J calls and clone size are given by that table; D and trimming were obtained from the DNA. The sample contains about 81,000 clones, roughly 89% of them found a single time. Jointly, the top ten make up 0.3% to 0.4% of the sample.

The time point tag for this specimen amounts to: cells obtained before transplantation from donor or recipient. CD3+CD4+ and CD3+CD8+ populations were FACS-sorted from unstimulated pre-transplant donor and recipient cells taken from spleen or lymph nodes. About this clone: It lacks a known antigen. Per-base quality was not reported, and no clone a single base away is much larger than it.

CDR1 is given as SGHNT and CDR2 as YYREEE, both from the germline V gene (reference sequence). The CDR3 contains 15 residues, cysteine and phenylalanine counted. The DNA shown is the 45-base CDR3, in frame from base 1. V is reduced by 4 bases and J by 1 base, leaving a spacing of 15 bases between them. The chain uses TRBV5-4 and TRBJ2-7; a weak D assignment points to TRBD2 (6 bases agree). The clonotype was recovered from a human donor who received an intestinal transplant. The material sequenced was unstimulated CD4+ T cells sorted from spleen or lymph node cells, taken before intestinal transplant. The CDR3 amino acid sequence is: CASSPTGVGSYEQYF. The nucleotides read TGTGCCAGCAGCCCCACGGGGGTAGGTTCCTACGAGCAGTACTTC. Reference TRBV5-4 and TRBJ2-7 genes cover what lies past the CDR3, so the full variable domain is ETGVTQSPTHLIKTRGQQVTLRCSSQSGHNTVSWYQQALGQGPQFIFQYYREEENGRGNFPPRFSGLQFPNYSSELNVNALELDDSALYLCASSPTGVGSYEQYFGPGTRLTVT.